What follows is one T cell receptor (beta chain) and its context. The antigen is undetermined. The same CDR3 can be traced to other DNA sequences in this sample. Naive CD8 cells lacked CD45RO, underwent positive selection for CCR7 and left out terminally differentiated effector memory CD45RA+ cells. Assay execution took place at the deep level. Sequenced by immunoSEQ multiplex PCR; TCRdb stores in-frame clones only, minus some. The data contain approximately 2,200,000 clones, roughly 91% of them seen just once; the ten biggest clones take up approximately 1.7%. The CDR3 spans 14 residues. In germline, CDR1 is SGDLS, CDR2 YYNGEE. V lost 4 bases and J lost 0, with 8 bases in between. This specimen belongs to a study of shared clonotypes between healthy human individuals. Notes on the study in general: Clonotypes shared by all four sorted-subset donors had higher generation probabilities than non-shared clonotypes. The study drew on few donors, limiting represented genetic and exposure-history diversity. Memory subsets had estimated richness that was generally smaller than that of naive subsets.

Sequencing used naive CD8+ T cells from PBMCs. This clonotype originated in a man younger than 30 in good health. Some clones in this sample may be carry-over from other donors' samples. The rearrangement joins TRBV9 to TRBJ1-5, with D perhaps matching TRBD1 (5 bases). DNA for the CDR3: TGTGCCAGCAGCCAGGGCGGTAGCAATCAGCCCCAGCATTTT. Translation gives CASSQGGSNQPQHF.